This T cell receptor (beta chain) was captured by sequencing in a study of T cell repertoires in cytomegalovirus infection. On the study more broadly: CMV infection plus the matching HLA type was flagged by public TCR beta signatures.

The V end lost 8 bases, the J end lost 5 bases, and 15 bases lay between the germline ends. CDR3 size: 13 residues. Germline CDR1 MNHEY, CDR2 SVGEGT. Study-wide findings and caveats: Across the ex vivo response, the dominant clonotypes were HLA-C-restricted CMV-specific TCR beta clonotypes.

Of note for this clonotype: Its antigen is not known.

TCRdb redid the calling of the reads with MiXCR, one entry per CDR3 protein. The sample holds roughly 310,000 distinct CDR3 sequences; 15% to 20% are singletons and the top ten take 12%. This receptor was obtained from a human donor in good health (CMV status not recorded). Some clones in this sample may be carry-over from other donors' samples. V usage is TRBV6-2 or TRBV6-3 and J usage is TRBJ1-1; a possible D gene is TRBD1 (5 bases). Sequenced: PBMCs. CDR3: CASEGTRGTEAFF. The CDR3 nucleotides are TGTGCCAGCGAAGGGACGAGGGGTACTGAAGCTTTCTTT.